This entry lists 3 T cell receptor beta chains sequenced from one sample in a study of tumor and adjacent non-tumor tissue in lung cancer. RNA was extracted from bulk tissue without any cell sorting. Three rounds of nested PCR, following a modified ARM-PCR protocol, produced the TCRbeta library. TCRdb ran MiXCR on the multiplex PCR reads and lists one entry per CDR3 protein. The data hold 200,000 to 250,000 distinct CDR3 sequences, with 60% to 75% observed a single time. Sequencing input: lung tumor tissue. The source is a man in his sixties with non-small cell lung cancer.

There are many counts of this clonotype. The DNA of the CDR3 is TGCAGCGTGGAAAGCTCCTACAATGAGCAGTTCTTC. Encoded protein: CSVESSYNEQFF. The chain employs TRBV29-1 and TRBJ2-1; D gene uncertain. CDR1 is SQVTM and CDR2 is ANQGSEA in the germline V gene. Trimming took off 6 bases at V and 0 bases at J, with 6 bases between the two ends. This CDR3 is 12 amino acids long.

This clonotype was found a few times. This sequence joins TRBV12-3 or TRBV12-4 and TRBJ1-2; 11 bases line up with TRBD1. The ends lost 6 bases at V and 8 bases at J; junction bases unmatched: 5. The CDR3 runs 13 residues. The CDR3 loop is CASRGQGDWGYTF. In DNA form, the CDR3 reads TGTGCCAGCAGGGGACAGGGGGACTGGGGCTACACCTTC.

The chain employs TRBV11-3 and TRBJ2-3; D is perhaps TRBD1 (6 bases). CDR1 is SGHNT, CDR2 YENEEA, per germline. V lost 6 bases and J lost 7, with 20 bases in between. The CDR3 contains 15 residues. The CDR3 DNA reads TGTGCCAGCAGTTTCGTGATGGGGGCGAGCTATACGCAGTATTTT. This sequence encodes CASSFVMGASYTQYF.